This T cell receptor (beta chain) appears in the sequencing data of a study of shared clonotypes between healthy human individuals. Notes on this clone: This same CDR3 is encoded by further DNA sequences in the sample.

Germline V gives CDR1 LNHDA, CDR2 SQIVND (reference sequence). V was pared by 2 bases and J by 3 bases, with 3 bases between. CDR3 length: 12 amino acids. Sequenced by immunoSEQ multiplex PCR; TCRdb stores in-frame clones only, minus some. This sample has some 2.4 million clones; roughly 93% occur once, and the top ten carry approximately 0.37%. The rearrangement links TRBV19 to TRBJ2-3; D uncertain. The sequencing sample was made of naive CD4+ T cells from PBMCs. Subset defined: CD45RA+ positively selected. The receptor was isolated from a young man in good health. Some clones in this sample may be carry-over from other donors' samples. CDR3 amino acids: CASSISTDTQYF. The CDR3 coding sequence is TGTGCCAGTAGTATATCGACAGATACGCAGTATTTT.